The 26 T cell receptor beta chains in this list originate from one sample, sequenced in a study of radiotherapy plus CTLA-4 blockade in lung cancer. Assay used: immunoSEQ multiplex PCR; TCRdb lists only in-frame clones, some missing. The sample has 60,000 to 70,000 clones, 79% seen once. Sequences were derived from peripheral blood, sampled from a patient treated with radiotherapy plus ipilimumab. The receptor source for this set is a human donor with non-small cell lung cancer who had a complete response to radiotherapy plus ipilimumab.

The gene calls are TRBV7-9 and TRBJ1-2; no reliable D call. V was pared by 0 bases and J by 0 bases, with 8 bases between. CDR1 is SEHNR, CDR2 FQNEAQ, per germline (reference sequence). The CDR3 extends over 15 amino acids. The CDR3 reads CASSLAGRANYGYTF. CDR3 coding DNA: TGTGCCAGCAGCTTAGCCGGGCGAGCTAACTATGGCTACACCTTC.

V usage is TRBV6-5 and J usage is TRBJ2-1; TRBD2 matches at 9 bases. CDR1 MNHEY and CDR2 SVGAGI come from the germline V gene. V lost 0 bases to trimming and J lost 9 bases; unmatched junction nucleotides: 9. The CDR3 sequence is 16 residues long. Here the CDR3 reads CASSYSKLAGSGEQFF. For the CDR3, the DNA is TGTGCCAGCAGTTACTCGAAGCTAGCGGGGTCGGGTGAGCAGTTCTTC.

This clone was recorded a few times. The chain recombines TRBV2 with TRBJ1-2; D is ambiguous. Trimming shortened V by 7 bases and J by 7 bases, and 13 bases separated the two germline ends. CDR1 and CDR2 (germline): SNHLY, FYNNEI. The CDR3 has 12 residues. The CDR3 here is CASIRMLSGYTF. The CDR3 DNA follows: TGTGCCAGCATTCGGATGCTGAGTGGCTACACCTTC.

Concerning this clone itself: Other DNA sequences within the sample encode an identical CDR3. The V call is TRBV11-3, the J call TRBJ2-1; TRBD2 aligns across 10 bases. Trimming at V came to 4 bases and at J to 6 bases, leaving 6 bases not matched to a gene. From germline, CDR1 is SGHNT and CDR2 YENEEA. This CDR3 contains 15 residues. CDR3: CASSSRLAGVNEQFF. CDR3 DNA: TGTGCCAGCAGCTCCCGACTAGCGGGTGTCAATGAGCAGTTCTTC.

The CDR3 loop is CASSPGQADYGYTF. DNA for the CDR3: TGCGCCAGCAGCCCGGGCCAGGCGGACTATGGCTACACCTTC. The chain uses TRBV5-1 and TRBJ1-2; D remains unclear. The CDR3 consists of 14 residues. The germline V gene has CDR1 SGHRS and CDR2 YFSETQ. Between the trimmed V and J ends, which lost 4 bases and 3 bases, there was a span of 13 bases. Full variable domain (outside the CDR3, taken from reference TRBV5-1 and TRBJ1-2): KAGVTQTPRYLIKTRGQQVTLSCSPISGHRSVSWYQQTPGQGLQFLFEYFSETQRNKGNFPGRFSGRQFSNSRSEMNVSTLELGDSALYLCASSPGQADYGYTFGSGTRLTVV.

The V call is TRBV6-1, the J call TRBJ1-5; the D gene is possibly TRBD1 (5 bases). The length of the CDR3 is 15 residues. Trimming took 6 bases from V and 5 from J, leaving 17 bases between them. The germline V gene encodes CDR1 MNHNS and CDR2 SASEGT. CDR3 in DNA: TGTGCCAGCAGCTCACGAGGGGAGAGTGATCAGCCCCAGCATTTT. Its protein is CASSSRGESDQPQHF.

The chain combines TRBV20-1 with TRBJ1-2, with D unclear. Trimming shortened V by 4 bases and J by 4 bases, and 7 bases separated the two germline ends. The CDR3 has 11 residues. Germline-derived CDR1 and CDR2 are DFQATT and SNEGSKA (reference sequence). CDR3 region: CSATLSYGYTF. The CDR3 coding sequence is TGCAGTGCTACACTGAGCTATGGCTACACCTTC.

Written as DNA, the CDR3 is TGTGCCAGCAGACCGCCCATTGAGAATGGCTACACCTTC. Amino acid sequence: CASRPPIENGYTF. This chain connects TRBV6-5 to TRBJ1-2; unclear D gene. This CDR3 contains 13 residues. Germline lookup yields CDR1 MNHEY and CDR2 SVGAGI. Trimming left V 6 bases short and J 6 bases short, with 14 bases between.

This clone was detected once. The J gene is TRBJ2-2, the V gene TRBV5-5, with a tentative D call TRBD2 (5 bases). Germline V gene sequence: CDR1 SGHKS, CDR2 YYEKEE (reference sequence). Trimming took 1 base from V and 4 from J, leaving 14 bases between them. The CDR3 extends over 16 amino acids. As DNA, the CDR3 is TGTGCCAGCAGCTTGCGAGTCGGACTCGGCACCGGGGAGCTGTTTTTT. Translation gives CASSLRVGLGTGELFF.

The chain's CDR3 is CASSSRPGRGSTGELFF. Here the CDR3 DNA reads TGCGCCAGCAGCTCCCGGCCCGGCAGGGGGAGCACCGGGGAGCTGTTTTTT. The chain uses TRBV5-1 and TRBJ2-2; 7 positions agree with TRBD1. Germline assignment: CDR1 SGHRS and CDR2 YFSETQ. V was clipped by 3 bases and J by 4 bases; unmatched bases: 12. The CDR3 is 17 amino acids. Together with reference TRBV5-1 and TRBJ2-2, the CDR3 gives the full variable domain: KAGVTQTPRYLIKTRGQQVTLSCSPISGHRSVSWYQQTPGQGLQFLFEYFSETQRNKGNFPGRFSGRQFSNSRSEMNVSTLELGDSALYLCASSSRPGRGSTGELFFGEGSRLTVL.

J is TRBJ2-7 and V is TRBV30, with no clear D. V was cut by 6 bases and J by 2 bases, with 8 bases left in between. This CDR3 spans 11 amino acids. CDR1 and CDR2 (germline): GTSNPN, SVGIG (reference sequence). In DNA, the CDR3 is TGTGCCTGTAACCGGGCCTACGAGCAGTACTTC. It yields the protein CACNRAYEQYF.

The rearrangement joins TRBV11-2 to TRBJ2-1; tentatively, D is TRBD2 (7 bases). The CDR3 contains 15 residues. Between the trimmed V and J ends, which lost 3 bases and 3 bases, there was a span of 12 bases. The germline gives CDR1 SGHAT, CDR2 FQNNGV. This CDR3 reads CASSLAGAFYNEQFF. For the CDR3, the DNA is TGTGCCAGCAGCTTGGCGGGGGCCTTCTACAATGAGCAGTTCTTC. The entire variable domain, with the rest obtained from reference TRBV11-2 and TRBJ2-1, is as follows: EAGVAQSPRYKIIEKRQSVAFWCNPISGHATLYWYQQILGQGPKLLIQFQNNGVVDDSQLPKDRFSAERLKGVDSTLKIQPAKLEDSAVYLCASSLAGAFYNEQFFGPGTRLTVL.

The chain joins TRBV6-5 to TRBJ2-6, with D unclear. V lost 3 bases and J lost 0, with 3 bases in between. From germline, CDR1 is MNHEY and CDR2 SVGAGI. This CDR3 contains 14 residues. In nucleotides, the CDR3 is TGTGCCAGCAGTTATATCTCTGGGGCCAACGTCCTGACTTTC. It is translated as CASSYISGANVLTF.

The chain carries TRBV7-9 and TRBJ1-5; no firm D call. CDR1 is SEHNR and CDR2 is FQNEAQ in the germline V gene (reference sequence). This CDR3 spans 14 amino acids. The ends were cut back, 1 base at V and 1 base at J, with 5 bases in the middle. CDR3 in amino acids: CASSLVDSNQPQHF. The CDR3 bases are TGTGCCAGCAGCTTAGTAGACAGCAATCAGCCCCAGCATTTT.

The rearrangement joins TRBV6-7 to TRBJ2-7; possibly TRBD2 for D (5 bases). TRBV6-7 is recorded as an ORF, its role being uncertain. This CDR3 is built from 16 residues. CDR3: CASSYSSGLAAYGQYV. DNA of the CDR3: TGTGCCAGCAGTTACTCGAGTGGCCTAGCCGCCTACGGGCAGTACGTC.

This clone was picked up a small number of times. The rearrangement links TRBV7-8 to TRBJ1-1, with 7 bases matching TRBD1. Unmatched junction bases numbered 9, after V lost 7 bases and J lost 4 bases. CDR1 and CDR2 from the germline V gene are SGHVS and FQNEAQ. This CDR3 is built from 14 residues. The chain's CDR3 is CASIPDRAGTEAFF. In DNA form, the CDR3 reads TGTGCCAGCATTCCAGACAGGGCGGGCACTGAAGCTTTCTTT. Filled out from reference TRBV7-8 and TRBJ1-1, the complete variable domain reads GAGVSQSPRYKVAKRGQDVALRCDPISGHVSLFWYQQALGQGPEFLTYFQNEAQLDKSGLPSDRFFAERPEGSVSTLKIQRTQQEDSAVYLCASIPDRAGTEAFFGQGTRLTVV.

The rearrangement links TRBV10-3 to TRBJ1-2; 7 positions agree with TRBD1. CDR1 is ENHRY and CDR2 is SYGVKD in the germline V gene. The CDR3 is made up of 12 amino acids. The trim removed 11 bases at V and 3 bases at J, leaving 6 bases unmatched. CDR3 sequence (DNA): TGTGCCGCCTCCGGGACAGACTATGGCTACACCTTC. It is translated as CAASGTDYGYTF.

The CDR3 here is CASSESGKYEQYV. CDR3 coding DNA: TGTGCCAGCAGTGAATCAGGAAAGTACGAGCAGTACGTC. The chain joins TRBV6-1 to TRBJ2-7; D is undetermined. V lost 2 bases to trimming and J lost 4 bases, with 9 bases between them. CDR1 is MNHNS and CDR2 is SASEGT in the germline V gene. The CDR3 extends over 13 amino acids.

The chain has TRBV29-1 and TRBJ2-3; 10 positions match TRBD2. The CDR3 totals 15 residues. Germline V CDR1 and CDR2: SQVTM, ANQGSEA. V gave up 6 bases and J gave up 8 bases; unmatched junction bases: 14. The CDR3 DNA follows: TGCAGCGTGGTGGATAGCGGGAGGCCGATAGGTACGCAGTATTTT. This sequence encodes CSVVDSGRPIGTQYF.

The rearrangement joins TRBV6-5 to TRBJ2-2; the D gene could be TRBD1 or TRBD2 (6 bases each). Germline lookup yields CDR1 MNHEY and CDR2 SVGAGI. The CDR3 covers 16 residues. V lost 1 base and J lost 7, with 16 bases in between. The CDR3, as DNA: TGTGCCAGCAGTTACTTGGGGGGCTTAGTGGTCGGGGAGCTGTTTTTT. Encoded protein: CASSYLGGLVVGELFF.

V is TRBV5-6 and J is TRBJ2-1; 9 bases match TRBD1. The CDR3 has 15 amino acids. Unmatched junction bases numbered 9, after V lost 4 bases and J lost 7 bases. CDR1 SGHDT and CDR2 YYEEEE come from the germline V gene. For the CDR3, the DNA is TGTGCCAGCAGCGCACGGACAGGGGCGGGTAATGAGCAGTTCTTC. Its translation is CASSARTGAGNEQFF.

V is TRBV19 and J is TRBJ2-4; 7 bases are shared with TRBD1. The CDR3 covers 13 residues. Trimming at V came to 1 base and at J to 6 bases, leaving 0 bases not matched to a gene. Germline CDR1 is LNHDA and CDR2 is SQIVND (reference sequence). The CDR3 sequence: CASSIGQGNIQYF. In DNA form, the CDR3 reads TGTGCCAGTAGTATAGGACAGGGAAACATTCAGTACTTC.

The chain carries TRBV7-6 and TRBJ2-7; TRBD2 agrees at 7 bases. The junction had 7 bases not matched to a gene; V was cut back by 3 bases and J by 2 bases. Per germline, CDR1 SGHVS and CDR2 FNYEAQ. This CDR3 contains 15 residues. The CDR3 loop is CASSLGGEGPYEQYF. The CDR3 DNA sequence: TGTGCCAGCAGCTTGGGGGGGGAGGGTCCCTACGAGCAGTACTTC.

The chain joins TRBV2 to TRBJ2-7; tentatively, D is TRBD1 or TRBD2 (5 bases each). The V end was cut by 1 base, the J end by 2 bases, with 9 bases between. This CDR3 has 14 residues. CDR1 and CDR2 (germline): SNHLY, FYNNEI. The chain's CDR3 is CASSEGDPPYEQYV. Written as DNA, the CDR3 is TGTGCCAGCAGTGAAGGGGACCCTCCCTACGAGCAGTACGTC.

Only one count was recorded for this clone. The chain carries TRBV14 and TRBJ1-1, with D possibly being TRBD1 (5 bases). The CDR3 covers 13 residues. V shed 4 bases and J shed 11 bases, with 17 bases lying between them. CDR1 is SGHDN, CDR2 FVKESK, per germline. The CDR3 nucleotides are TGTGCCAGCAGCCCCCAGGGCGGTTTGGGGGCTTTCTTT. Translating gives CASSPQGGLGAFF. Filled out from reference TRBV14 and TRBJ1-1, the complete variable domain reads EAGVTQFPSHSVIEKGQTVTLRCDPISGHDNLYWYRRVMGKEIKFLLHFVKESKQDESGMPNNRFLAERTGGTYSTLKVQPAELEDSGVYFCASSPQGGLGAFFGQGTRLTVV.

V and J are TRBV7-2 and TRBJ1-2, with D maybe TRBD1 (5 bases). This CDR3 has 15 amino acids. Looked up from germline, CDR1 is SGHTA and CDR2 is FQGNSA. V lost 1 base and J lost 2, with 11 bases in between. The CDR3 here is CASSLVLGPNYGYTF. CDR3 coding DNA: TGTGCCAGCAGCTTAGTTCTGGGGCCCAACTATGGCTACACCTTC. Supplemented by reference TRBV7-2 and TRBJ1-2, the full variable domain reads GAGVSQSPSNKVTEKGKDVELRCDPISGHTALYWYRQSLGQGLEFLIYFQGNSAPDKSGLPSDRFSAERTGGSVSTLTIQRTQQEDSAVYLCASSLVLGPNYGYTFGSGTRLTVV.